The entry that follows covers one TCR beta chain sequence. Its antigen remains unidentified. The CDR3 sequence is 19 residues long. Trimming cost V 4 bases and J 0 bases, with 23 bases left between them. Stated time point: pre-sensitization, week 0. Treatment defined: therapeutic diphenylcyclopropenone sensitization with weekly scalp DPC. The library attached unique molecular identifiers to individual cDNA molecules. TCRdb passed the RACE reads through MiXCR, listing each CDR3 protein once. The data show approximately 260,000 distinct CDR3 sequences, around 9.3% seen once. The source of the sample is a study of human T cells and chemical hapten exposure. For the study at large: Subjects had 2% DPC placed on about 2 cm by about 2 cm of upper inner arm skin for sensitization. Whole-study results and caveats: The donors suffered from alopecia, so their immune response may not match that of healthy people.

The TCR was taken from a woman in her thirties or forties with alopecia areata. Some clones in this sample may be carry-over from other donors' samples. The starting material was whole blood, obtained in connection with sensitization to the hapten diphenylcyclopropenone (DPC). The rearrangement joins TRBV12-3 or TRBV12-4 to TRBJ2-3; D possibly corresponds to TRBD2 (6 bases). For the CDR3, the DNA is TGTGCCAGCAGTTCACTTCAGGGACTCTACTCTGTTAGCACAGATACGCAGTATTTT. As protein: CASSSLQGLYSVSTDTQYF.